Reported below is one T cell receptor (beta chain). It lacks a known antigen. Base qualities are not at hand, and no much larger clone is one base apart. These data come from a study of T cell repertoires in ileal Crohn's disease (dated by TCRdb to the late 2010s). As for the study more broadly: Median disease duration was roughly 8 years, and about 40% of patients were identified as active smokers at the time of surgery. Every patient underwent surgery because of a complication, which was stricturing disease in around 60% and penetrating disease in 39%. Postoperative therapy was given to about half of the patients, with thiopurines administered to 11 patients and anti-TNF agents administered to more than 15 patients. The TCR repertoire was analysed in over 50 patients with Crohn's disease drawn from a prospective multicentre cohort. The study was conducted in parallel with a multicentre cohort built to find predictors of early endoscopic recurrence after ileocolonic resection. Endoscopic postoperative recurrence was defined as a Rutgeerts score above i0. A total of around 150 mucosal samples from roughly 60 patients were sequenced, collected from several sites on the surgical specimen as well as at postoperative endoscopy. What the study reported, not specific to this receptor: Endoscopic recurrence was found to be associated with higher high-frequency clone percentages at surgery, and recurrence was observed in all patients with clonality above 26.8% (18/57). Compared with non-smokers, patients who were active smokers at surgery showed a significantly higher proportion of clonal expansions (25.9% vs 17.9%, p=0.02). Mucosal CD4 and CD8 T cells were sorted and sequenced only in a subgroup of patients, whose size was not stated. Compared with CD4 T cells, sorted CD8 T cells held more high-frequency clones, which suggests that the mucosal expansions were mostly CD8.

Eligible patients were adults with ileal or ileocolonic Crohn's disease who had an indication for ileocolonic resection. Whole ileal mucosal biopsies were kept frozen at -80 degrees C prior to DNA extraction. A TRizol-based method was used to extract genomic DNA from the frozen whole biopsies, and the DNA was quantified with a NanoDrop 2000 spectrophotometer. Between the V and J ends, shortened by 3 bases and 2 bases respectively, the junction contains 10 bases. CDR1 and CDR2 (LNHDA, SQIVND) derive from the germline V gene (reference sequence). The CDR3 has 14 amino acids, counting the end cysteine and phenylalanine. Of all the DNA, just the CDR3 is kept, 42 bases in frame from base 1. For commercial TCRB immunosequencing, approximately 500 nanograms of biopsy DNA were submitted for each sample. CDR3 regions were amplified from genomic DNA by Adaptive Biotechnology using a two-step, amplification bias-controlled multiplex PCR. In the first PCR, primers covered every V and J gene segment, and in the second PCR, barcodes and Illumina adapters were added. An Illumina instrument was used to sequence the CDR3 libraries. Per the source publication's procedure: Analysis combined the vendor-provided pipelines with custom analysis of raw data in R/Bioconductor under R version 3.3.0. Clonality, which ranges from 0 to 1, was calculated as the inverse of the normalised Shannon entropy across all productive clones. High-frequency clones were defined as the share of the repertoire taken up by the top 100 clones, keeping only clones that passed a 95% confidence test. The Simpson index measured repertoire diversity, and the Morisita-Horn index measured overlap between samples. TCRdb provides this immuneACCESS table in a form limited to in-frame rearrangements. Some clones are lacking; in checked studies, under half of them reflect an unresolved V gene, and why the rest are absent is not known. From that table come the V and J calls and clone size; the DNA was used to work out D and trimming. Present in this sample are around 14,000 clones, over 60% of which were seen just once. The ten largest clones add up to around 4.6% of the sample.

Sequencing was done on a sample of ileal tissue. The V and J genes are TRBV19 and TRBJ1-1, with the D gene not confidently named. The sequence derives from an adult with Crohn's disease. The encoded CDR3 is CASSIQSLNTEAFF. The DNA reads as follows: TGTGCCAGTAGTATCCAGTCCTTAAACACTGAAGCTTTCTTT.